This TCR beta chain was observed in a study of CD8 T cells in Susac syndrome. Study background: Treatment status at blood draw for the Susac syndrome patients was therapy-naive, corticosteroids, or intravenous immunoglobulin alone.

Random hexamers were used to reverse transcribe about 0.45 to 1 ug of RNA. One entry per CDR3 protein results from TCRdb running MiXCR on the immunoSEQ multiplex PCR reads. The profile shows 84,000 or so distinct CDR3 sequences, roughly 96% of them singletons. The authors sequenced TCR beta from blood CD8+ and CD4+ T cells. CDR1 is DFQATT, CDR2 SNEGSKA, per germline (reference sequence). The CDR3 has 13 amino acids. Trimming removed 3 bases at V and 0 bases at J, with 6 bases between. The sequenced material came from CD8+ T cells from PBMCs. This receptor was identified in a human donor with Susac syndrome. The V and J genes are TRBV20-1 and TRBJ2-4; no clear D gene. CDR3: CSASGLAKNIQYF. Here the CDR3 DNA reads TGCAGTGCTAGCGGATTAGCCAAAAACATTCAGTACTTC.